This section outlines one T cell receptor (beta chain) sequence together with its context. These data are taken from a study of blood T cell repertoires in COVID-19. Study as a whole: Spain, Italy and the United States supplied samples that represented acute and convalescent COVID-19. T cells, B-cell-depleted T cells, or PBMCs supplied cDNA or gDNA.

Per the study methods: Nucleated cell number was recorded as an estimate derived from reference gene primer amplification. Using immunoSEQ multiplex PCR, the repertoire was profiled, and TCRdb retains in-frame clones only, with some absent. V and J calls and clone size are as listed in that table; D and trimming were resolved from the DNA. The sample lists about 120,000 clones, more than 70% occurring once. In germline, CDR1 is MDHEN, CDR2 SYDVKM. The CDR3 extends over 13 amino acids. The V end was cut by 7 bases, the J end by 6 bases, with 13 bases between. The chain combines TRBV28 with TRBJ1-5; D is possibly TRBD1 (5 bases). The sample consisted of peripheral blood. This TCR came from a man between 60 and 70 years old with acute or convalescent COVID-19. The CDR3 nucleotides are TGTGCCAGCATCTTCGTCGGGGGTCAGCCCCAGCATTTT. This encodes CASIFVGGQPQHF.